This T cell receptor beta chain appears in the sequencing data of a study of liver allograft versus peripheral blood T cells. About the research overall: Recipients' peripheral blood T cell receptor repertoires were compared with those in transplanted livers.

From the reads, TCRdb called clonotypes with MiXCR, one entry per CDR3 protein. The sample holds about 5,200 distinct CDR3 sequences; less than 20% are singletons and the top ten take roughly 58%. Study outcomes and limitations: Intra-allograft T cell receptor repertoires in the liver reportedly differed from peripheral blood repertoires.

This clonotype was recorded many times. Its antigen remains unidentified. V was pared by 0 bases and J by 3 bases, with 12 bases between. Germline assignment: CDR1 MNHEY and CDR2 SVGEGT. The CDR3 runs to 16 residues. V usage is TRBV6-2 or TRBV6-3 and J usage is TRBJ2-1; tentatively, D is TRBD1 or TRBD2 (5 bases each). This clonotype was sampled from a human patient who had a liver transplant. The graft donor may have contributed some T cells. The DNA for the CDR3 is TGTGCCAGCAGTTACTCGAGTTTGAGGGGCTACAATGAGCAGTTCTTC. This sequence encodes CASSYSSLRGYNEQFF.